This T cell receptor beta chain appears in the sequencing data of a study of PD-L1 blockade in urothelial cancer. Only in-frame clones appear in the TCRdb table, and some are missing; sequencing was by immunoSEQ multiplex PCR. This sample has about 100,000 clones; roughly 88% occur once, and the top ten carry roughly 2.3%. V was clipped by 1 base and J by 1 base, with 11 bases between them. The germline CDR1 and CDR2 sequences are SGHTS and YDEGEE. The CDR3 has 15 residues. The origin of this receptor is a man aged 45 to 65 with urothelial cancer. The input for sequencing was PBMCs, taken around atezolizumab (anti-PD-L1) treatment. The gene calls are TRBV5-8 and TRBJ1-2; D perhaps matches TRBD1 (5 bases). CDR3 region: CASSLIGGDNYGYTF. The DNA of the CDR3 is TGTGCCAGCAGCTTGATCGGGGGGGATAACTATGGCTACACCTTC.